Each of the 18 T cell receptor beta chains below was sequenced from the same sample in a study of blood T cell repertoires in COVID-19. Sequencing used immunoSEQ multiplex PCR; TCRdb keeps in-frame clones, though not all of them. The repertoire has about 69,000 clones, about four fifths of them found once; the top ten carry 10% to 15%. Material: peripheral blood. All receptors derive from a man aged 50-59 years with COVID-19, enrolled during active disease.

The gene calls are TRBV27 and TRBJ1-6; a weak D match, TRBD1 (5 bases). This CDR3 comprises 12 residues. V was pared by 2 bases and J by 14 bases, with 10 bases between. Germline V gene lookup returns CDR1 MNHEY and CDR2 SMNVEV (reference sequence). CDR3: CASSLRGLTLHF. The CDR3 region has the DNA TGTGCCAGCAGTTTAAGGGGACTAACCCTCCACTTT.

This chain uses TRBV5-1 with TRBJ2-3, with D perhaps matching TRBD2 (6 bases). The CDR3 totals 16 residues. The germline V gene has CDR1 SGHRS and CDR2 YFSETQ. V was cut by 1 base and J by 1 base, with 13 bases left in between. CDR3 nucleotides: TGCGCCAGCAGCTTGCCGGCGGGGCCGCGCACAGATACGCAGTATTTT. Residues: CASSLPAGPRTDTQYF.

This clone showed up just a few times. V gene TRBV5-4 combines with J gene TRBJ2-7; D is unresolved. Germline CDR1 reads SGHNT; CDR2 reads YYREEE (reference sequence). V was clipped by 1 base and J by 4 bases, with 9 bases between them. The CDR3 runs 13 residues. CDR3 DNA: TGTGCCAGCAGCTTGAACAGCCCTTACGAGCAGTACTTC. This translates into CASSLNSPYEQYF.

V usage is TRBV7-2 and J usage is TRBJ1-4, with D perhaps matching TRBD1 (6 bases). CDR1 is SGHTA, CDR2 FQGNSA, per germline. With 8 bases removed from V and 6 bases from J, the gap between germline ends came to 16 bases. This CDR3 comprises 14 residues. This CDR3 reads CASSRGYMDEKLFF. CDR3 bases: TGTGCCAGCTCAAGGGGGTATATGGATGAAAAACTGTTTTTT.

The J gene is TRBJ1-4, the V gene TRBV3-1 (or the pseudogene TRBV3-2); 9 nucleotides align to TRBD1. In germline, CDR1 is LGHDT, CDR2 YNNKEL (reference sequence). Trimming took 9 bases from V and 6 from J; bases not matched to a gene: 5. CDR3 size: 13 residues. CDR3 in amino acids: CASMDRGDEKLFF. The CDR3 bases are TGTGCCAGTATGGACAGGGGAGATGAAAAACTGTTTTTT.

The chain recombines TRBV6-4 with TRBJ2-5; 10 bases are shared with TRBD1. The germline gives CDR1 MRHNA, CDR2 SNTAGT. The CDR3 covers 16 residues. V lost 7 bases to trimming and J lost 5 bases; unmatched junction nucleotides: 13. Here the CDR3 reads CASNQTETGGRETQYF. The CDR3 region has the DNA TGTGCCAGCAACCAGACCGAGACAGGGGGCAGGGAGACCCAGTACTTC.

The gene calls are TRBV6-5 and TRBJ1-6; 7 bases align to TRBD1. Germline-derived CDR1 and CDR2 are MNHEY and SVGAGI. V lost 0 bases and J lost 6; bases outside the gene matches: 2. This CDR3 comprises 15 residues. Here the CDR3 reads CASSYSGDSNSPLHF. CDR3 bases: TGTGCCAGCAGTTACTCGGGGGACAGTAATTCACCCCTCCACTTT.

This chain joins TRBV7-3 and TRBJ2-7; 11 bases are a match to TRBD2. CDR1 and CDR2 (germline): SGHTA, FQGTGA. Losses at the gene ends were 5 bases for V and 4 bases for J; bases not matched to a gene: 1. The CDR3 consists of 13 residues. The CDR3 region has the DNA TGTGCCAGCAGCCTAGCGGGGGGATACGAGCAGTACTTC. This codes for CASSLAGGYEQYF.

The chain uses TRBV7-9 and TRBJ2-1; the D gene is possibly TRBD2 (6 bases). There are 16 residues in the CDR3. The V end was cut by 4 bases, the J end by 0 bases, with 13 bases between. Germline CDR1 is SEHNR and CDR2 is FQNEAQ (reference sequence). The CDR3 sequence is CASSSWDSRSYNEQFF. DNA for the CDR3: TGTGCCAGCAGCTCCTGGGACTCGCGCTCCTACAATGAGCAGTTCTTC.

The chain uses TRBV3-1 (or the pseudogene TRBV3-2) and TRBJ1-5; D unclear. Trimming shortened V by 4 bases and J by 4 bases, and 8 bases separated the two germline ends. The CDR3 is 13 residues long. From germline, CDR1 is LGHDT and CDR2 YNNKEL (reference sequence). The CDR3 reads CASSRQRNQPQHF. For the CDR3, the DNA is TGTGCCAGCAGCCGGCAAAGAAATCAGCCCCAGCATTTT.

This chain uses TRBV19 with TRBJ2-1; possible D gene TRBD1, 6 bases. CDR1 is LNHDA and CDR2 is SQIVND in the germline V gene (reference sequence). V dropped 5 bases and J dropped 6 bases, with 14 bases sitting between them. This CDR3 contains 14 residues. The CDR3 here is CASSPGQKLNEQFF. DNA of the CDR3: TGTGCCAGTAGTCCCGGACAGAAACTCAATGAGCAGTTCTTC.

The chain couples TRBV6-5 to TRBJ2-7, with 8 nucleotides matching TRBD1. The CDR3 is 13 residues long. From germline, CDR1 is MNHEY and CDR2 SVGAGI. Trimming cost V 8 bases and J 5 bases; bases outside gene matches: 8. The CDR3 protein is CASLGTGGHEQYF. In nucleotides, the CDR3 is TGTGCCAGCCTCGGGACAGGTGGCCACGAGCAGTACTTC.

The V call is TRBV19, the J call TRBJ2-6; 14 bases are a match to TRBD2. The CDR3 sequence is 20 residues long. The V segment lost 6 bases and the J segment 0 bases; nucleotides outside the gene matches: 10. Germline CDR1 LNHDA, CDR2 SQIVND (reference sequence). The CDR3 bases are TGTGCCAGTAGCGTTGGACTAGCGGGGGGCCCGAGCTCTGGGGCCAACGTCCTGACTTTC. It is translated as CASSVGLAGGPSSGANVLTF.

J is TRBJ2-2 and V is TRBV11-3; 9 nucleotides line up with TRBD1. Germline V gives CDR1 SGHNT, CDR2 YENEEA. J lost 3 bases, V lost 5 bases, and 4 bases had no gene match. This CDR3 is built from 15 residues. The CDR3 protein is CASSTGQGDTGELFF. DNA of the CDR3: TGTGCCAGCAGCACGGGACAGGGTGACACCGGGGAGCTGTTTTTT.

The chain carries TRBV11-2 and TRBJ2-1; 9 bases are shared with TRBD1. The junction had 5 bases not matched to a gene; V was cut back by 5 bases and J by 0 bases. Germline V gene lookup returns CDR1 SGHAT and CDR2 FQNNGV. CDR3 length: 16 amino acids. The CDR3 reads CASSRGTGSSYNEQFF. Here the CDR3 DNA reads TGTGCCAGCAGCAGAGGGACAGGGAGCTCCTACAATGAGCAGTTCTTC.

The chain combines TRBV6-2 or TRBV6-3 with TRBJ1-4; no definite D call. Trimming shortened V by 5 bases and J by 7 bases, and 14 bases separated the two germline ends. The CDR3 loop spans 14 amino acids. The germline gives CDR1 MNHEY, CDR2 SVGEGT. CDR3 nucleotides: TGTGCCAGCAGTAACGACCGACGGAGTGAAAAACTGTTTTTT. Protein: CASSNDRRSEKLFF.

The V and J genes are TRBV13 and TRBJ2-5; maybe TRBD2 (6 bases). Trimming pared 5 bases from V and 1 base from J, leaving 17 bases between. Germline V lookup: CDR1 PRHDT, CDR2 FYEKMQ (reference sequence). CDR3 length equals 16 residues. The CDR3 nucleotides are TGTGCCAGCAGCCCGGGGACGCCAGCGGGCCAAGAGACCCAGTACTTC. It yields the protein CASSPGTPAGQETQYF.

The genes are TRBV4-1 and TRBJ1-2; TRBD1 is a possible D gene (6 bases). Trimming stripped 4 bases from V and 0 bases from J, with 12 bases between. CDR1 and CDR2 (germline): MGHRA, YSYEKL. The CDR3 has 15 amino acids. The CDR3 is CASSPRDIPNYGYTF. The CDR3 region has the DNA TGCGCCAGCAGCCCCCGGGACATTCCTAACTATGGCTACACCTTC.